Here is one TCR beta chain with its context. The record originates from a study of T cell changes during pregnancy in multiple sclerosis. The table came from immunoSEQ multiplex PCR; TCRdb's copy has only in-frame clones and leaves some out. This sample has tens of thousands of clones, with roughly nine tenths found just once. Germline V gene lookup returns CDR1 SQVTM and CDR2 ANQGSEA. The CDR3 spans 16 residues. The V segment lost 2 bases and the J segment 5 bases; nucleotides outside the gene matches: 8. The input for sequencing was CD8+ T cells from peripheral blood mononuclear cells, taken before pregnancy. The chain links TRBV29-1 to TRBJ2-2, with TRBD1 matching over 10 bases. The sequence derives from a female donor with multiple sclerosis, enrolled in a pregnancy study. The CDR3 DNA sequence: TGCAGCGTTGAAATTCGGGACAGGGGTTGGACCGGGGAGCTGTTTTTT. As protein: CSVEIRDRGWTGELFF.